The T cell receptor beta chain described here comes from a study of blood T cell repertoires in COVID-19. Looking at the study overall: There were acute and convalescent COVID-19 samples, and they came from the United States, Italy and Spain. T cells, B-cell-depleted T cells, or PBMCs provided the cDNA or gDNA that served as material.

The repertoire was sequenced with immunoSEQ multiplex PCR; TCRdb's copy has only in-frame clones and lacks some. The data contain some 140,000 clones, approximately 88% of them seen just once; the ten biggest clones take up 1.1% to 1.5%. The clonotype originates from a man aged 55 to 70 with acute or convalescent COVID-19. What was sequenced was peripheral blood.

The CDR3 sequence: CASSPGGTGETQYF. CDR3 nucleotides: TGTGCCAGCTCACCGGGGGGGACAGGAGAGACCCAGTACTTC. The J gene is TRBJ2-5, the V gene TRBV18; D may be TRBD1 (8 bases). V lost 3 bases and J lost 4, with 12 bases in between. The germline gives CDR1 KGHSH, CDR2 LQKENI. CDR3 length equals 14 residues.